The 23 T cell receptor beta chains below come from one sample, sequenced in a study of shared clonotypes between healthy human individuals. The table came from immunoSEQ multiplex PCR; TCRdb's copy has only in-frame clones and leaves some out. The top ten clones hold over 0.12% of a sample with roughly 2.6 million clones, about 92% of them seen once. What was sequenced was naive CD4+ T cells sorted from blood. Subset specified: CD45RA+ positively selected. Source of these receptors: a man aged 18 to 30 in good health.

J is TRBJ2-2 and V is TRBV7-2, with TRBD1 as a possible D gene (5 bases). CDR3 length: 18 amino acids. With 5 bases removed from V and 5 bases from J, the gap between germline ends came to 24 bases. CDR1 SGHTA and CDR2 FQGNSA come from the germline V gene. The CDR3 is CASSPWPGDRPTTGELFF. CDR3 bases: TGTGCCAGCAGCCCCTGGCCCGGCGACAGACCTACTACCGGGGAGCTGTTTTTT. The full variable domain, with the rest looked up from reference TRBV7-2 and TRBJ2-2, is GAGVSQSPSNKVTEKGKDVELRCDPISGHTALYWYRQSLGQGLEFLIYFQGNSAPDKSGLPSDRFSAERTGGSVSTLTIQRTQQEDSAVYLCASSPWPGDRPTTGELFFGEGSRLTVL.

The CDR3 sequence is CASSGAQLAPYSDTQYF. CDR3 sequence (DNA): TGTGCCAGCAGCGGCGCCCAACTAGCTCCTTATTCAGATACGCAGTATTTT. The V and J genes are TRBV7-6 and TRBJ2-3; D may be TRBD2 (6 bases). Between the trimmed V and J ends, which lost 5 bases and 4 bases, there was a span of 22 bases. Germline CDR1 is SGHVS and CDR2 is FNYEAQ. CDR3 length: 17 residues.

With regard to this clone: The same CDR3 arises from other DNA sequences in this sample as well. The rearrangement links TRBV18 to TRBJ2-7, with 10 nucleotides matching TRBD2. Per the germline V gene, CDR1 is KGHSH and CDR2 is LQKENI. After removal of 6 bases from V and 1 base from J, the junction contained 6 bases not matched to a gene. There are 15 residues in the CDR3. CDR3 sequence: CASSPSSGGSYEQYF. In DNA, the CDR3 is TGTGCCAGCTCGCCATCTAGCGGGGGTTCCTACGAGCAGTACTTC.

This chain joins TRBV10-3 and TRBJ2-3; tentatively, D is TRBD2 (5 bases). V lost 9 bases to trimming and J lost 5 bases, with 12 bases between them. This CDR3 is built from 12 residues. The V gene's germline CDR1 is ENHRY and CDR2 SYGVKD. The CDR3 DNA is TGTGCCATTCGGGAAGGATTAGATACGCAGTATTTT. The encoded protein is CAIREGLDTQYF.

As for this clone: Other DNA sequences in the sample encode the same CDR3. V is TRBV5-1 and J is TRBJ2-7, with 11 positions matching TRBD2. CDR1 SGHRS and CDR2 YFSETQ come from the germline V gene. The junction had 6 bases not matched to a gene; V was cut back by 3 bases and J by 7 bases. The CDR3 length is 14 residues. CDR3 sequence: CASSSGLAGREQYF. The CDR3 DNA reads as TGCGCCAGCAGCTCCGGACTAGCGGGCAGGGAGCAGTACTTC.

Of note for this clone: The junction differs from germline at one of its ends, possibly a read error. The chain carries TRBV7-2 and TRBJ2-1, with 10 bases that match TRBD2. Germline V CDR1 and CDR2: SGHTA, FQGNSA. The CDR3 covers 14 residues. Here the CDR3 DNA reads TGTGCCAGCAGCCTAGCGGGGGCCTTCAATGAGCAGTTCTTC. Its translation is CASSLAGAFNEQFF.

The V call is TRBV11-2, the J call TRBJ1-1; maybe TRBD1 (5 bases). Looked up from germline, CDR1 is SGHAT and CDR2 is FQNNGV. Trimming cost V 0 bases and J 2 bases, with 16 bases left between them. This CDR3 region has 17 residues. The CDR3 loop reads CASSLDRGGGANTEAFF. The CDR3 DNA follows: TGTGCCAGCAGCTTAGATCGGGGTGGGGGAGCCAACACTGAAGCTTTCTTT.

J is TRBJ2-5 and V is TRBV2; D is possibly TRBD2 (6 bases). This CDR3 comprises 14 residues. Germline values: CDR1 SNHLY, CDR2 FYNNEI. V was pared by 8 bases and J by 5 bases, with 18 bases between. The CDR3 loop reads CASGRLRDGETQYF. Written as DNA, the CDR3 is TGTGCCAGCGGCAGATTGCGGGATGGGGAGACCCAGTACTTC.

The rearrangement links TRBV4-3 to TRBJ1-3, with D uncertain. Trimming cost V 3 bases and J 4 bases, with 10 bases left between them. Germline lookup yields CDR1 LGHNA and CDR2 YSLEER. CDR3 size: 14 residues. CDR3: CASSHGTPGNTIYF. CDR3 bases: TGCGCCAGCAGCCACGGAACACCCGGAAACACCATATATTTT.

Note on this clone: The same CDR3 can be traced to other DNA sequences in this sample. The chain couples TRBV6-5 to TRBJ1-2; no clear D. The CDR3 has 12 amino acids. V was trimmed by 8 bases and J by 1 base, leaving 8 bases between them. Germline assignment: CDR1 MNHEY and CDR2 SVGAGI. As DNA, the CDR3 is TGTGCCAGCTCCCAGGATAACTATGGCTACACCTTC. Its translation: CASSQDNYGYTF.

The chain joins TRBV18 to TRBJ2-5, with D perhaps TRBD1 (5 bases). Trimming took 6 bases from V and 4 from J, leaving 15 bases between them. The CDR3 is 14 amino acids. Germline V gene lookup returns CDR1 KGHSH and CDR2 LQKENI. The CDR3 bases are TGTGCCAGCTCCCCCCCCCGACAGACAGAGACCCAGTACTTC. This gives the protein CASSPPRQTETQYF. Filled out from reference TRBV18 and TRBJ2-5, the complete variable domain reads NAGVMQNPRHLVRRRGQEARLRCSPMKGHSHVYWYRQLPEEGLKFMVYLQKENIIDESGMPKERFSAEFPKEGPSILRIQQVVRGDSAAYFCASSPPRQTETQYFGPGTRLLVL.

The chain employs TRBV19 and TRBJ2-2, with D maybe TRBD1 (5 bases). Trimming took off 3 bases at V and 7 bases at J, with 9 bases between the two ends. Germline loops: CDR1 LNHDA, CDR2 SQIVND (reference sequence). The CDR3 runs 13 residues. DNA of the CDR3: TGTGCCAGTAGTATCGACAGATACGGGGAGCTGTTTTTT. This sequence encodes CASSIDRYGELFF.

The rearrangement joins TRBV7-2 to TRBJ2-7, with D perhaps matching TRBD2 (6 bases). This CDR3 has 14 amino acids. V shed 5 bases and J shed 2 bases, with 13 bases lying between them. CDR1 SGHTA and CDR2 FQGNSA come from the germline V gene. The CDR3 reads CASSQIGLTYEQYF. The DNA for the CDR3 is TGTGCCAGCAGCCAGATCGGACTAACCTACGAGCAGTACTTC. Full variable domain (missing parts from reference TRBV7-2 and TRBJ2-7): GAGVSQSPSNKVTEKGKDVELRCDPISGHTALYWYRQSLGQGLEFLIYFQGNSAPDKSGLPSDRFSAERTGGSVSTLTIQRTQQEDSAVYLCASSQIGLTYEQYFGPGTRLTVT.

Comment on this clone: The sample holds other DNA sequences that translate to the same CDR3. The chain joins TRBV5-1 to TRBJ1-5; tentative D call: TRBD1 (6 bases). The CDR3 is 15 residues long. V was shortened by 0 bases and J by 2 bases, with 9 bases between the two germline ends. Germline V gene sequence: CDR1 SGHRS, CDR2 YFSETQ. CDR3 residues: CASSLEGGRNQPQHF. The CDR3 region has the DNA TGCGCCAGCAGCTTGGAGGGGGGGCGCAATCAGCCCCAGCATTTT.

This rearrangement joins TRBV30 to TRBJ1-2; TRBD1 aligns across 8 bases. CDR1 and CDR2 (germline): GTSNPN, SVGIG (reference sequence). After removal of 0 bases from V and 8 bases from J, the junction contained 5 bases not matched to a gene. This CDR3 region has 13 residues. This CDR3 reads CAWSVLTGVGYTF. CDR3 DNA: TGTGCCTGGAGTGTACTGACAGGGGTGGGCTACACCTTC. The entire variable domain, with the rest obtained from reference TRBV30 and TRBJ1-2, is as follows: SQTIHQWPATLVQPVGSPLSLECTVEGTSNPNLYWYRQAAGRGLQLLFYSVGIGQISSEVPQNLSASRPQDRQFILSSKKLLLSDSGFYLCAWSVLTGVGYTFGSGTRLTVV.

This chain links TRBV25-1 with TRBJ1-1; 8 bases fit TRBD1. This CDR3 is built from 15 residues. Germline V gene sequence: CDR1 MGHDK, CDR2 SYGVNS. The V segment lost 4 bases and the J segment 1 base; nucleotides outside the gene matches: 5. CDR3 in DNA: TGTGCCAGCAGTGTCCCCGGGACAGGGAACACTGAAGCTTTCTTT. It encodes CASSVPGTGNTEAFF.

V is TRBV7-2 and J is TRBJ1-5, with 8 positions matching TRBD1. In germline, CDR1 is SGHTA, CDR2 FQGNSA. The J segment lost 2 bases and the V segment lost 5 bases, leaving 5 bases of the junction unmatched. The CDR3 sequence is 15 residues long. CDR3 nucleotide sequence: TGTGCCAGCAGCAGGACAGGGTCTGGCAATCAGCCCCAGCATTTT. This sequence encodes CASSRTGSGNQPQHF.

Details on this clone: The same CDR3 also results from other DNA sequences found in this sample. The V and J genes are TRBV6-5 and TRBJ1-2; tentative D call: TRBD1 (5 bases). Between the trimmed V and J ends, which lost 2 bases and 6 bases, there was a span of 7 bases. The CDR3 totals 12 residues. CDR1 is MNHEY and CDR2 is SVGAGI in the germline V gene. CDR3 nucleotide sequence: TGTGCCAGCAGTTACAGGGGTGATGGCTACACCTTC. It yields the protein CASSYRGDGYTF.

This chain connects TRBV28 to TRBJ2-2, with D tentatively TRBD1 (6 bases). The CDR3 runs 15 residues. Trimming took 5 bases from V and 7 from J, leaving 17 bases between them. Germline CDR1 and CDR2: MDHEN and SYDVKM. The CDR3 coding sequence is TGTGCCAGCAGTCCTACCGGACAGCCGGACGGGGAGCTGTTTTTT. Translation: CASSPTGQPDGELFF.

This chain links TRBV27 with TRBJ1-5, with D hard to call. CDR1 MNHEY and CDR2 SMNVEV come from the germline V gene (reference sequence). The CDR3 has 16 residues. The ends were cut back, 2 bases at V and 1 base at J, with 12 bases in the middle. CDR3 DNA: TGTGCCAGCAGTTTAAACGTTTGGTCAAGCAATCAGCCCCAGCATTTT. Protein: CASSLNVWSSNQPQHF.

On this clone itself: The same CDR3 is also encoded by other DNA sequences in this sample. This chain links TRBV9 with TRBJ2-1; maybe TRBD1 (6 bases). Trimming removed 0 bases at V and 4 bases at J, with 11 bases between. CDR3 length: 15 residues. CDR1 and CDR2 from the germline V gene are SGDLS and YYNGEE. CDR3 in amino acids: CASSVEGGSYNEQFF. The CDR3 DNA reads TGTGCCAGCAGCGTAGAAGGGGGAAGTTACAATGAGCAGTTCTTC.

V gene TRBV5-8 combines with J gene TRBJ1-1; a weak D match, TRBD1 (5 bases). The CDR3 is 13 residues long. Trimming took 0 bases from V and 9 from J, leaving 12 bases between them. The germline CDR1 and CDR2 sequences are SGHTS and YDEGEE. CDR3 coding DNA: TGTGCCAGCAGCTTGGTGGCGCAGGGTCAAGCTTTCTTT. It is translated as CASSLVAQGQAFF.

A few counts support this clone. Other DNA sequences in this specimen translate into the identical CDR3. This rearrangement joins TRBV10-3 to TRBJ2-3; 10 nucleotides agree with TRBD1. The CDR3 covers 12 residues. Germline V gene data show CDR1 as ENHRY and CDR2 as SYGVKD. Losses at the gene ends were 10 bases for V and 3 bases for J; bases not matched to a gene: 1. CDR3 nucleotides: TGTGCCACGGGACAGGGGACAGATACGCAGTATTTT. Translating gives CATGQGTDTQYF.